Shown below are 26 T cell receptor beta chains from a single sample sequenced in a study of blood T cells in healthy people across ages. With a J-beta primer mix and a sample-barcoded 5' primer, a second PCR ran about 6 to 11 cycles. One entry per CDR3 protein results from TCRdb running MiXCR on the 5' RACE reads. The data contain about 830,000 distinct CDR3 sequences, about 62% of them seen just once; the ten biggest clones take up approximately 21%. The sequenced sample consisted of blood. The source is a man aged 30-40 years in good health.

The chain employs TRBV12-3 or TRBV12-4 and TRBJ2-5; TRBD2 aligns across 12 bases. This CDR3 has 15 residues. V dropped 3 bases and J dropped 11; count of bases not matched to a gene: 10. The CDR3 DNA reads TGTGCCAGCAGTTTTCCTAGCGGGGGGGCCAGAGAGCAGTACTTC. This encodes CASSFPSGGAREQYF.

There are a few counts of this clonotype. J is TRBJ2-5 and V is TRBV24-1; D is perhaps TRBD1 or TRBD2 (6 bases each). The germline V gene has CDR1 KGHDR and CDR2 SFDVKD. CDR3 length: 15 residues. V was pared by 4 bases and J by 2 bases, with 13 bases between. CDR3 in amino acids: CATSEGGTGQETQYF. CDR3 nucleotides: TGTGCCACCAGTGAGGGGGGCACAGGGCAAGAGACCCAGTACTTC.

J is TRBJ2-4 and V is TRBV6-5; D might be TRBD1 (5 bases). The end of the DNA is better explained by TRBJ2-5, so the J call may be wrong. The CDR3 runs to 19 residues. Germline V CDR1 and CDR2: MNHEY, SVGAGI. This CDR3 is CASSFGTGPNENPEETQYF. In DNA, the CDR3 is TGTGCCAGCAGTTTCGGTACAGGACCTAATGAAAACCCCGAAGAGACCCAGTACTTC.

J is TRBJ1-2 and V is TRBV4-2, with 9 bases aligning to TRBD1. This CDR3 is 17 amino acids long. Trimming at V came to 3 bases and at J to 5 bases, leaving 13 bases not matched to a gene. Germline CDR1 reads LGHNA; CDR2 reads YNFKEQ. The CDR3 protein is CASSQERRDRVGYGYTF. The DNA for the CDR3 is TGTGCCAGCAGCCAGGAGAGACGGGACAGGGTGGGGTATGGCTACACCTTC.

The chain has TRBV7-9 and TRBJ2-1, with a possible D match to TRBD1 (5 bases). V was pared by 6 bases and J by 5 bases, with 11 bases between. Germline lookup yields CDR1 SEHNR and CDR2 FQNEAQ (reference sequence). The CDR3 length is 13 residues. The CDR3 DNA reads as TGTGCCAGCAGTCCAGGCAGGGACAATGAGCAGTTCTTC. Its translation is CASSPGRDNEQFF.

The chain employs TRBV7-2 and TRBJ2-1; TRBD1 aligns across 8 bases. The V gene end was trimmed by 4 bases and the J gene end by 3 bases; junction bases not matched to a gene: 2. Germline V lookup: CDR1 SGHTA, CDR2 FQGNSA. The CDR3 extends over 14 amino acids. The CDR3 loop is CASSSRGLYNEQFF. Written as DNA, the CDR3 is TGTGCCAGCAGCTCCAGGGGGCTCTACAATGAGCAGTTCTTC.

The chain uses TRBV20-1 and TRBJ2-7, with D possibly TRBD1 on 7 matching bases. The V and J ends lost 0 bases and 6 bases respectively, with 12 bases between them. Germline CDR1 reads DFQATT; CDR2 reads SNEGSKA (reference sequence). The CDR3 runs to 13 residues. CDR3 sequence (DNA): TGCAGTGCTAGAGATGGTCAGGGGGGCGAGCAGTACTTC. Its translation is CSARDGQGGEQYF.

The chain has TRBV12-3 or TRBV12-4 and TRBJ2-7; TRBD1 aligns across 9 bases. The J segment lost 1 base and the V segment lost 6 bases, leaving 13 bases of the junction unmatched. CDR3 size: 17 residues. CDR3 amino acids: CASSPALGQGESYEQYF. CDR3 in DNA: TGTGCCAGCAGCCCGGCGTTGGGACAGGGTGAGTCCTACGAGCAGTACTTC.

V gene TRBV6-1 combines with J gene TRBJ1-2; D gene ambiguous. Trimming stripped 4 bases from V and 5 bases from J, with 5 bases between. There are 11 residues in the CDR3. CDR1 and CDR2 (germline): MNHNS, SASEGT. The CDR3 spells CASSARYGYTF. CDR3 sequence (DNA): TGTGCCAGCAGTGCCCGGTATGGCTACACCTTC.

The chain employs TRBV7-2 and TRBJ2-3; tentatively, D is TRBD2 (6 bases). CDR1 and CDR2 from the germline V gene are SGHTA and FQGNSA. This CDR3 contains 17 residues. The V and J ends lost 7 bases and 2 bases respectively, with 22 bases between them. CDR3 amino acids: CASTLFGGIGATDTQYF. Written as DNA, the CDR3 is TGTGCCAGCACCCTATTCGGCGGGATTGGGGCCACAGATACGCAGTATTTT.

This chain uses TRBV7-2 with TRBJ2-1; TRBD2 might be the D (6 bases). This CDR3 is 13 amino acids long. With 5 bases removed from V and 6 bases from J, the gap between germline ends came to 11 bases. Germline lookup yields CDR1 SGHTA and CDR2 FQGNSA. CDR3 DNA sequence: TGTGCCAGCAGCATTAGCGGACCCAATGAGCAGTTCTTC. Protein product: CASSISGPNEQFF. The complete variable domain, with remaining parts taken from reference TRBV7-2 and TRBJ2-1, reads GAGVSQSPSNKVTEKGKDVELRCDPISGHTALYWYRQSLGQGLEFLIYFQGNSAPDKSGLPSDRFSAERTGGSVSTLTIQRTQQEDSAVYLCASSISGPNEQFFGPGTRLTVL.

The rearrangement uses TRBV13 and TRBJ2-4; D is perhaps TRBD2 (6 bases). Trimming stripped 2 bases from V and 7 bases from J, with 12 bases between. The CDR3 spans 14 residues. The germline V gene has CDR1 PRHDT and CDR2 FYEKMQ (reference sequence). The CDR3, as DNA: TGTGCCAGCAGCTTAAGGGGTCGGGGGAACATTCAGTACTTC. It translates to CASSLRGRGNIQYF. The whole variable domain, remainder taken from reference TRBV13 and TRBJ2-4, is AAGVIQSPRHLIKEKRETATLKCYPIPRHDTVYWYQQGPGQDPQFLISFYEKMQSDKGSIPDRFSAQQFSDYHSELNMSSLELGDSALYFCASSLRGRGNIQYFGAGTRLSVL.

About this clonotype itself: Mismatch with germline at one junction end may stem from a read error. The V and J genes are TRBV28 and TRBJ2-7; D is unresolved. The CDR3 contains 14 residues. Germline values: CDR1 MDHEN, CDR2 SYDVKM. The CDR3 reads CTSRPHGRSYEQYF. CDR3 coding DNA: TGTACCAGCAGACCCCACGGGCGCTCCTACGAGCAGTACTTC.

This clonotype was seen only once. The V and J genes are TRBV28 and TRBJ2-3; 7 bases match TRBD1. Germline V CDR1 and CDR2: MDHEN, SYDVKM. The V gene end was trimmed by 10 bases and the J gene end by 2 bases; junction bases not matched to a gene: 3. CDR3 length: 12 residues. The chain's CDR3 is CATDRNTDTQYF. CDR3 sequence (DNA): TGTGCCACGGACAGGAACACAGATACGCAGTATTTT.

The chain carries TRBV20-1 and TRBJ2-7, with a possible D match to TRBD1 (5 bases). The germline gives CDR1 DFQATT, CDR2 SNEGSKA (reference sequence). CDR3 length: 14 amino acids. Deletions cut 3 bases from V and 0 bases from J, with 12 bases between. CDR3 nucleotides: TGCAGTGCTAGGCCCTTCAGGGCCTCCTACGAGCAGTACTTC. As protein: CSARPFRASYEQYF.

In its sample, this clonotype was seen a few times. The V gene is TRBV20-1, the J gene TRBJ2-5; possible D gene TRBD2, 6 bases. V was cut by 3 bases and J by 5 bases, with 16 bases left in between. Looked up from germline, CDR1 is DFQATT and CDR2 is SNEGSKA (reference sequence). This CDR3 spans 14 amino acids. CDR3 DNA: TGCAGTGCTAGTGGCTCTAGCGCGGGGGAGACCCAGTACTTC. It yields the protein CSASGSSAGETQYF.

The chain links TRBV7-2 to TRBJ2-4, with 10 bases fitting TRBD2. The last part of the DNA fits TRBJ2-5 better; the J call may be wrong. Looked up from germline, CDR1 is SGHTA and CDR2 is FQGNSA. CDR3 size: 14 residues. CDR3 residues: CASSSLAGKGTQYF. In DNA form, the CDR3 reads TGTGCCAGCAGCTCACTAGCGGGAAAGGGGACCCAGTACTTC.

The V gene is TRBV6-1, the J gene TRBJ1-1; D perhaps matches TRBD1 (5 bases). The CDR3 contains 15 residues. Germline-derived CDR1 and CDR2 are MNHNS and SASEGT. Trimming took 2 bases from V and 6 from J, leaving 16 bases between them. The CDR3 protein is CASSELEGMVAEAFF. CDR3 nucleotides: TGTGCCAGCAGTGAATTGGAGGGGATGGTAGCTGAAGCTTTCTTT.

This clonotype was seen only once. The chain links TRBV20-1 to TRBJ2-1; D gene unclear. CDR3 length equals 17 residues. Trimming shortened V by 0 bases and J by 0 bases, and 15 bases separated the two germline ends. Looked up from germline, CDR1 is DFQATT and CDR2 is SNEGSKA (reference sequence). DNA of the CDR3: TGCAGTGCTAGAGATTCAGCCGGACGGCACTCCTACAATGAGCAGTTCTTC. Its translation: CSARDSAGRHSYNEQFF.

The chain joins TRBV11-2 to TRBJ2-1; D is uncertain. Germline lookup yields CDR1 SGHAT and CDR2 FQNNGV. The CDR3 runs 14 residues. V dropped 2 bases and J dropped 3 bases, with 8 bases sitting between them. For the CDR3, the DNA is TGTGCCAGCAGCTTATCTGGTCTCTACAATGAGCAGTTCTTC. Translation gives CASSLSGLYNEQFF.

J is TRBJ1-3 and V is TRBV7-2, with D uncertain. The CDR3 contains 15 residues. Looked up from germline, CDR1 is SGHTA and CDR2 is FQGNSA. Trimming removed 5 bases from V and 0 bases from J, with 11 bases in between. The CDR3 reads CASSPDRRSGNTIYF. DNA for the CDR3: TGTGCCAGCAGCCCCGACCGTCGCTCTGGAAACACCATATATTTT.

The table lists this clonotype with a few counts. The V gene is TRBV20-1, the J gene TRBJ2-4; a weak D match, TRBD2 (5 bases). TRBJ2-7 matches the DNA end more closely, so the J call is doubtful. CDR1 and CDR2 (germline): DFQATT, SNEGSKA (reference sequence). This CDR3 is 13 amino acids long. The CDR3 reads CSETRNNGGEQYF. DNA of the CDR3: TGCAGTGAAACCAGGAATAATGGAGGCGAGCAGTACTTC.

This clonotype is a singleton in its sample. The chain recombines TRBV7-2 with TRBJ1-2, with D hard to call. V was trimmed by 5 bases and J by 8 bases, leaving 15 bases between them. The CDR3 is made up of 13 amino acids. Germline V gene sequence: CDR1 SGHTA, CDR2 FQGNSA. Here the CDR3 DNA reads TGTGCCAGCAGCCCCAGAAGTTTGGAGGGCTACACCTTC. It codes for CASSPRSLEGYTF.

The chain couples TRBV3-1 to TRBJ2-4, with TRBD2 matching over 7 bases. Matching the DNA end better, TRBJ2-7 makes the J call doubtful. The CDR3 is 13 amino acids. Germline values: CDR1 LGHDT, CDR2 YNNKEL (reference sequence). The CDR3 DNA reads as TGTGCCAGCAGCCAAATGGGGGGGAGCGAGCAGTACTTC. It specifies CASSQMGGSEQYF.

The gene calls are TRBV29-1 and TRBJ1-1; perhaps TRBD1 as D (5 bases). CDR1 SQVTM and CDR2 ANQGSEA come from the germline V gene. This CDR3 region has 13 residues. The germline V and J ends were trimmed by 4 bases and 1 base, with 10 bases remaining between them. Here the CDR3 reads CSVGRGGNTEAFF. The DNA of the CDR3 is TGCAGCGTTGGCCGGGGCGGGAACACTGAAGCTTTCTTT.

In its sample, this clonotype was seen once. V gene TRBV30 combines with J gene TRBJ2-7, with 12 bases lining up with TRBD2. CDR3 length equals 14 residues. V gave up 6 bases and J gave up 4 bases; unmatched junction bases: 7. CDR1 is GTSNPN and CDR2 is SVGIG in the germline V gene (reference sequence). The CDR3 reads CACRLAGASYEQYF. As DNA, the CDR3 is TGTGCCTGCAGACTAGCGGGGGCGTCTTACGAGCAGTACTTC.